The 7 T cell receptor beta chains below were found in one sample sequenced in a study of T cells in localized non-small cell lung cancer. The protocol was immunoSEQ multiplex PCR, while the TCRdb copy is restricted to in-frame clones and leaves out a portion. The table records 86,000 or so clones, 84% of them present only once. The specimen comprised peripheral blood, sampled before any cancer treatment. Every receptor here comes from a man aged 35 to 70 with stage I lung adenocarcinoma.

The V call is TRBV7-2, the J call TRBJ1-3; weak D call: TRBD1 (6 bases). This CDR3 is built from 15 residues. V lost 5 bases, J lost 2 bases, and 13 bases lay in between. Germline CDR1 SGHTA, CDR2 FQGNSA. The CDR3 bases are TGTGCCAGCAGCCGACACAGGGAGGCTGGAAACACCATATATTTT. This gives the protein CASSRHREAGNTIYF. Together with reference TRBV7-2 and TRBJ1-3, the CDR3 gives the full variable domain: GAGVSQSPSNKVTEKGKDVELRCDPISGHTALYWYRQSLGQGLEFLIYFQGNSAPDKSGLPSDRFSAERTGGSVSTLTIQRTQQEDSAVYLCASSRHREAGNTIYFGEGSWLTVV.

This chain's CDR3 is CASSPPTTDTQYF. DNA of the CDR3: TGTGCCAGTAGTCCCCCGACCACCGATACGCAGTATTTT. The chain recombines TRBV19 with TRBJ2-3; no firm D call. In germline, CDR1 is LNHDA, CDR2 SQIVND (reference sequence). The ends were cut back, 5 bases at V and 6 bases at J, with 12 bases in the middle. This CDR3 spans 13 amino acids. Full variable domain (rest looked up from reference TRBV19 and TRBJ2-3): DGGITQSPKYLFRKEGQNVTLSCEQNLNHDAMYWYRQDPGQGLRLIYYSQIVNDFQKGDIAEGYSVSREKKESFPLTVTSAQKNPTAFYLCASSPPTTDTQYFGPGTRLTVL.

This clone was observed a handful of times. Other DNA sequences within the sample encode an identical CDR3. This chain joins TRBV19 and TRBJ2-1; weak D call: TRBD2 (5 bases). The CDR3 totals 14 residues. CDR1 and CDR2 (germline): LNHDA, SQIVND (reference sequence). V shed 3 bases and J shed 3 bases, with 9 bases lying between them. The CDR3 reads CASSMGGLYNEQFF. The DNA of the CDR3 is TGTGCCAGTAGTATGGGCGGGCTCTACAATGAGCAGTTCTTC.

V gene TRBV10-3 combines with J gene TRBJ2-2, with 9 bases identical to TRBD1. CDR3 length: 15 amino acids. Germline values: CDR1 ENHRY, CDR2 SYGVKD. The ends lost 2 bases at V and 6 bases at J; junction bases unmatched: 4. The CDR3 sequence is CAISETGGRSGELFF. CDR3 DNA sequence: TGTGCCATCAGTGAGACAGGGGGCAGGTCCGGGGAGCTGTTTTTT.

The chain recombines TRBV7-2 with TRBJ2-2, with 7 nucleotides matching TRBD1. The CDR3 totals 15 residues. The V gene end was trimmed by 4 bases and the J gene end by 0 bases; junction bases not matched to a gene: 2. In germline, CDR1 is SGHTA, CDR2 FQGNSA. CDR3 coding DNA: TGTGCCAGCAGCTACGGGACAGCGAACACCGGGGAGCTGTTTTTT. Translation gives CASSYGTANTGELFF.

The genes are TRBV18 and TRBJ2-7, with D possibly matching TRBD2 (5 bases). Trimming left V 4 bases short and J 0 bases short, with 7 bases between. This CDR3 is 13 amino acids long. The germline gives CDR1 KGHSH, CDR2 LQKENI. The CDR3 DNA reads as TGTGCCAGCTCACAGAGGGACTCCTACGAGCAGTACTTC. The encoded protein is CASSQRDSYEQYF.

This chain connects TRBV9 to TRBJ1-1; the match to TRBD1 covers 11 bases. This CDR3 has 15 amino acids. CDR1 is SGDLS, CDR2 YYNGEE, per germline. With V trimmed by 4 bases and J by 7 bases, 9 bases remained unmatched. The CDR3 bases are TGTGCCAGCAGCACACTCGGGACAGGGGGTAGTGAAGCTTTCTTT. Its protein product is CASSTLGTGGSEAFF.